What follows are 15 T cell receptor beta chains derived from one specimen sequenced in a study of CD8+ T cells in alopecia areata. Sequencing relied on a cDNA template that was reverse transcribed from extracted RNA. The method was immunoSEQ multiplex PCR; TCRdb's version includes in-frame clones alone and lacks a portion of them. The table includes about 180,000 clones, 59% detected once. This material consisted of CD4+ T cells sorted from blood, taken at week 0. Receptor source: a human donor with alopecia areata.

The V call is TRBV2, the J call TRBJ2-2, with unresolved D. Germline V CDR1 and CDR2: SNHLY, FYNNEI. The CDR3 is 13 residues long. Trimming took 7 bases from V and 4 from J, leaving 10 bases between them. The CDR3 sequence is CASILDITGELFF. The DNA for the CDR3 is TGTGCCAGCATCCTAGACATCACCGGGGAGCTGTTTTTT.

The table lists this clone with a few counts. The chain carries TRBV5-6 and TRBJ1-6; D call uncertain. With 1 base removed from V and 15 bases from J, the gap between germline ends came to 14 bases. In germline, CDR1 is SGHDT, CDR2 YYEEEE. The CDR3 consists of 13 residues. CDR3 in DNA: TGTGCCAGCAGCTTGCGATCCGGCGAGCTCCTCCACTTT. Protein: CASSLRSGELLHF.

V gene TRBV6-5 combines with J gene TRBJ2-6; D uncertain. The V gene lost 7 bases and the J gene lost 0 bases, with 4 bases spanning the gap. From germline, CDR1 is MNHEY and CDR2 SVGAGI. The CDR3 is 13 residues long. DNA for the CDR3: TGTGCCAGCAAGGTCTCTGGGGCCAACGTCCTGACTTTC. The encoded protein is CASKVSGANVLTF.

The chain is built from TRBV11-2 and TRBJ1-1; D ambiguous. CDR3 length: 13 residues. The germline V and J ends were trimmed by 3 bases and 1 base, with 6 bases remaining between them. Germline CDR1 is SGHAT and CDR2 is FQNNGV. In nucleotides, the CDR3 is TGTGCCAGCAGCTTTCCCGGGAACACTGAAGCTTTCTTT. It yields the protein CASSFPGNTEAFF.

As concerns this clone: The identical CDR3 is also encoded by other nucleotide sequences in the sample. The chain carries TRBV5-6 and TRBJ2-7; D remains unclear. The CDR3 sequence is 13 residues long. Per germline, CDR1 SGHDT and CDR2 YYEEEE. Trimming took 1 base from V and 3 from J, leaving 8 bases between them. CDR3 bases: TGTGCCAGCAGCTTGCCATCAAGCTACGAGCAGTACTTC. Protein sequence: CASSLPSSYEQYF.

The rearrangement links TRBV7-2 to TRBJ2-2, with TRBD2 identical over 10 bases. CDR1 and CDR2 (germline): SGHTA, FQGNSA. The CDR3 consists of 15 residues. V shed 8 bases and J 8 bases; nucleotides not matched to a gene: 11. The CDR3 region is CASRSGGVSLGELFF. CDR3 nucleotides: TGTGCCAGCCGGAGCGGGGGGGTGTCACTAGGGGAGCTGTTTTTT. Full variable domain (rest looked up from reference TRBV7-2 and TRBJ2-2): GAGVSQSPSNKVTEKGKDVELRCDPISGHTALYWYRQSLGQGLEFLIYFQGNSAPDKSGLPSDRFSAERTGGSVSTLTIQRTQQEDSAVYLCASRSGGVSLGELFFGEGSRLTVL.

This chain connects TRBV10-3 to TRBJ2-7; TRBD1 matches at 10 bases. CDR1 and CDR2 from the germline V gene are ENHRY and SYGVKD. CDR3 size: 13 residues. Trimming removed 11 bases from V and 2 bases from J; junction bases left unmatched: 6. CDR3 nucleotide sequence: TGTGCCGTCTCGGGACAGGGGACCTACGAGCAGTACTTC. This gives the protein CAVSGQGTYEQYF.

The CDR3: CASSRPDEGRPFTDTQYF. The CDR3 DNA is TGTGCCAGCAGCCGGCCGGATGAGGGAAGGCCGTTCACAGATACGCAGTATTTT. This chain uses TRBV7-9 with TRBJ2-3, with D tentatively TRBD2 (5 bases). Germline lookup yields CDR1 SEHNR and CDR2 FQNEAQ (reference sequence). CDR3 size: 18 residues. The V end was cut by 5 bases, the J end by 2 bases, with 23 bases between.

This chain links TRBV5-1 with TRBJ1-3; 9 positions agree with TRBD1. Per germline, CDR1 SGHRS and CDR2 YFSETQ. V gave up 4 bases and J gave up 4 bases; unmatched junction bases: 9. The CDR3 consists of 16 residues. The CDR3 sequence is CASSQEGQGRGNTIYF. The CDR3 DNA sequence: TGCGCCAGCAGCCAAGAAGGACAGGGGAGGGGAAACACCATATATTTT. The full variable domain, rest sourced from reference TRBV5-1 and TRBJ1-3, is KAGVTQTPRYLIKTRGQQVTLSCSPISGHRSVSWYQQTPGQGLQFLFEYFSETQRNKGNFPGRFSGRQFSNSRSEMNVSTLELGDSALYLCASSQEGQGRGNTIYFGEGSWLTVV.

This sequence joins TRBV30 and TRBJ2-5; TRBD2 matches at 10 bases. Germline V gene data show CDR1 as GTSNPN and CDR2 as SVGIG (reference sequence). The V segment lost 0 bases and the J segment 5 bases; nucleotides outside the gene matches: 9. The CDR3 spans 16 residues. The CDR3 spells CAWSVGLAGAGETQYF. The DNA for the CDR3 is TGTGCCTGGAGTGTAGGGCTAGCGGGGGCCGGGGAGACCCAGTACTTC.

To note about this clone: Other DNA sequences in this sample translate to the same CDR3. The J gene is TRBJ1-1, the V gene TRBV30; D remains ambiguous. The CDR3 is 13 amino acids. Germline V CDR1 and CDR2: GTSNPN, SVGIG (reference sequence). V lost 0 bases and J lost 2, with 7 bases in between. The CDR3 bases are TGTGCCTGGAGTGTACGACGTAACACTGAAGCTTTCTTT. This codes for CAWSVRRNTEAFF. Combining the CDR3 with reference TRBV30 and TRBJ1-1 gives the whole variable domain SQTIHQWPATLVQPVGSPLSLECTVEGTSNPNLYWYRQAAGRGLQLLFYSVGIGQISSEVPQNLSASRPQDRQFILSSKKLLLSDSGFYLCAWSVRRNTEAFFGQGTRLTVV.

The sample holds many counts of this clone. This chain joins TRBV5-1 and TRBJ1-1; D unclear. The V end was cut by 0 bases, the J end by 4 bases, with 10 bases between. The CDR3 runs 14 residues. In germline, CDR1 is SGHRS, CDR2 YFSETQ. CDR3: CASSLEPQTTEAFF. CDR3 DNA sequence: TGCGCCAGCAGCTTGGAACCCCAAACCACTGAAGCTTTCTTT.

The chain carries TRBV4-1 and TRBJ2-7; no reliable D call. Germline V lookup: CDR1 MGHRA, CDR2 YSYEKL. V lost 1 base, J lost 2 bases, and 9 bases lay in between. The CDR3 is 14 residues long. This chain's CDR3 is CASSQGGGTYEQYF. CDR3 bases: TGCGCCAGCAGCCAAGGCGGTGGGACCTACGAGCAGTACTTC.

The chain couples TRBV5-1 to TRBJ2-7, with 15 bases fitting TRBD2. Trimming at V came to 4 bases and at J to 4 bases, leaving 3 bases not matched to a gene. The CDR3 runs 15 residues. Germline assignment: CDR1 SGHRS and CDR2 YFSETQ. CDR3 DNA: TGCGCCAGCAGCGGTGGGACTAGCGGGGGGTACGAGCAGTACTTC. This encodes CASSGGTSGGYEQYF.

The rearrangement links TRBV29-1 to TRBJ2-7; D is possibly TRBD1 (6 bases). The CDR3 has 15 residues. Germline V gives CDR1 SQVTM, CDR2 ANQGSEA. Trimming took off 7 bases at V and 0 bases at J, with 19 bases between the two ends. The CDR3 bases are TGCAGCGCCCTAGTCATGGCAGGGGTCTCCTACGAGCAGTACTTC. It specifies CSALVMAGVSYEQYF.